This TCR beta chain came from a study of chemoradiotherapy in HPV16-positive cancers. Germline V gene lookup returns CDR1 MGHDK and CDR2 SYGVNS. The CDR3 is made up of 15 amino acids. Trimming left V 4 bases short and J 1 base short, with 13 bases between. The assay was immunoSEQ multiplex PCR, and TCRdb's table has in-frame clones only and misses some. The data show 13,000 to 15,000 clones, around 70% seen once. The sequence derives from a human donor with HPV-associated anogenital cancer. Sample collection was performed from a patient who underwent chemoradiotherapy. The chain couples TRBV25-1 to TRBJ1-1; no clear D gene. CDR3 DNA: TGTGCCAGCAGTGGAACGTGGGGAACGAACACTGAAGCTTTCTTT. Its protein is CASSGTWGTNTEAFF.